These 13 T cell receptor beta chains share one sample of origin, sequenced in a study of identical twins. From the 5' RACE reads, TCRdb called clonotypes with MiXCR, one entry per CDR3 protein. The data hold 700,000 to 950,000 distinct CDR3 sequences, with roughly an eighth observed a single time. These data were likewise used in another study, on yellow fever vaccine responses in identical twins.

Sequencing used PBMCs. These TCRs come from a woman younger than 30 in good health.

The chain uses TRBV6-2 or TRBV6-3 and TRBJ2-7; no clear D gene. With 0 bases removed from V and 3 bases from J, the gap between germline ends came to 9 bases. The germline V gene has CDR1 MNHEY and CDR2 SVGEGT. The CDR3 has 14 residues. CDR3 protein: CASSYSNYGYEQYV. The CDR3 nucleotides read TGTGCCAGCAGTTACTCGAATTACGGCTACGAGCAGTACGTC.

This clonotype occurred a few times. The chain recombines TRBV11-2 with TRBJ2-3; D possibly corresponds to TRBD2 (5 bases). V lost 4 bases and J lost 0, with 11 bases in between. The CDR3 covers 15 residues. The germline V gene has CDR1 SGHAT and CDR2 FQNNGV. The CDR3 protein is CASSSSGISTDTQYF. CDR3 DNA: TGTGCCAGCAGCTCGTCGGGGATTAGCACAGATACGCAGTATTTT.

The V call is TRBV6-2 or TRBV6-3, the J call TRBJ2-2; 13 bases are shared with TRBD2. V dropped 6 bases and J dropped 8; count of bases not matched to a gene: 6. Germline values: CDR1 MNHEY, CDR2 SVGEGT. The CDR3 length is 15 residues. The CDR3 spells CASRRLAGGEGELFF. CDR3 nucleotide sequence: TGTGCCAGCAGGAGACTAGCGGGGGGCGAGGGGGAGCTGTTTTTT.

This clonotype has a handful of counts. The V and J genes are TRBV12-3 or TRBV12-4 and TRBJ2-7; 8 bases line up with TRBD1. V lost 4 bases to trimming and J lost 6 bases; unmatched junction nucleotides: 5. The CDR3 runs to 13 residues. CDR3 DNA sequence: TGTGCCAGCAGTTACGACAGGGGCCGCGAGCAGTACTTC. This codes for CASSYDRGREQYF.

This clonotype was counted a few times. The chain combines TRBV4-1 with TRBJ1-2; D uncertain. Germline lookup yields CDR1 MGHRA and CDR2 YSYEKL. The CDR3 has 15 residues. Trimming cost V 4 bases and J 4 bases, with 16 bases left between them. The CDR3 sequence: CASSLLVTEFYGYTF. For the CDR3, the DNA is TGCGCCAGCAGCCTACTTGTCACAGAATTCTATGGCTACACCTTC.

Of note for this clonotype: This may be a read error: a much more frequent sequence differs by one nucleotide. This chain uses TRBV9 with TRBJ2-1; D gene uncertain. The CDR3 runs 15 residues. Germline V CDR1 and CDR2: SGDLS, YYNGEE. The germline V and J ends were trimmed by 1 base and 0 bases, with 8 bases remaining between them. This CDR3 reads CASSVNASSYNEQFF. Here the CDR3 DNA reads TGTGCCAGCAGCGTAAACGCTAGCTCCTACAATGAGCAGTTCTTC.

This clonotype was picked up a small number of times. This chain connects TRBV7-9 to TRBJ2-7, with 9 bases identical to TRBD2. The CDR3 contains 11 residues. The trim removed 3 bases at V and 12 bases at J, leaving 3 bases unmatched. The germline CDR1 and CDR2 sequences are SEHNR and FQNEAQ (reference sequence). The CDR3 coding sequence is TGTGCCAGCAGCTTTCTAGCGGGGTTGTACTTC. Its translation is CASSFLAGLYF.

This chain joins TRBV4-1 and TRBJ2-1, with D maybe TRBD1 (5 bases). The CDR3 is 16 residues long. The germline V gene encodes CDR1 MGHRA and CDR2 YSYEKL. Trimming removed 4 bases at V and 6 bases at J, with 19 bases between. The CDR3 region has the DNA TGCGCCAGCAGCCGATTGGTGTTCGTTCAGGGCAATGAGCAGTTCTTC. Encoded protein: CASSRLVFVQGNEQFF.

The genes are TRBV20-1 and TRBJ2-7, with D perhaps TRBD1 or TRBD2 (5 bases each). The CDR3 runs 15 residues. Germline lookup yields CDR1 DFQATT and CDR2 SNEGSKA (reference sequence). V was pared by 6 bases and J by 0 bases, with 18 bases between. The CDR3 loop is CSAPGPTKISYEQYF. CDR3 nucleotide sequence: TGCAGTGCCCCGGGACCCACCAAGATCTCCTACGAGCAGTACTTC.

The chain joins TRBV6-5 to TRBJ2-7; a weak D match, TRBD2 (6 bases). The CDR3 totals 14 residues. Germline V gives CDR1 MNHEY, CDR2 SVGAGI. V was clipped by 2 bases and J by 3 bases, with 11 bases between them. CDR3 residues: CASSYGRSIYEQYF. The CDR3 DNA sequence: TGTGCCAGCAGTTACGGGAGGTCGATCTACGAGCAGTACTTC.

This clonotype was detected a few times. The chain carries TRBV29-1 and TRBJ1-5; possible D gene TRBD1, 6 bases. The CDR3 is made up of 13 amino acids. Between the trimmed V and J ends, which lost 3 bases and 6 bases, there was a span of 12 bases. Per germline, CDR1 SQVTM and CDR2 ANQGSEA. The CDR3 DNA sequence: TGCAGCGTTGATCCGGGGGGCGGTCAGCCCCAGCATTTT. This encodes CSVDPGGGQPQHF.

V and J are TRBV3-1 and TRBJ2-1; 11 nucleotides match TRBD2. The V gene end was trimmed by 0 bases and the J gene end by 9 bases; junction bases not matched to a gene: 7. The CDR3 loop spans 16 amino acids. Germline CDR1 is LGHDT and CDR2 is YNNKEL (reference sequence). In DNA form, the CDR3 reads TGTGCCAGCAGCCAAGAACTAGCGGGAGTCGCTGCTGAGCAGTTCTTC. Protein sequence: CASSQELAGVAAEQFF.

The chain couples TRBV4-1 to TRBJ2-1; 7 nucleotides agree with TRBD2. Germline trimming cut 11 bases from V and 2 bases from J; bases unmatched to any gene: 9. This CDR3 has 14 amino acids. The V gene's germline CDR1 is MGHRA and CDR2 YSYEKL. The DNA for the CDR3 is TGCGCCTCGCATGCGGGAGCACCCTACAATGAGCAGTTCTTC. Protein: CASHAGAPYNEQFF.